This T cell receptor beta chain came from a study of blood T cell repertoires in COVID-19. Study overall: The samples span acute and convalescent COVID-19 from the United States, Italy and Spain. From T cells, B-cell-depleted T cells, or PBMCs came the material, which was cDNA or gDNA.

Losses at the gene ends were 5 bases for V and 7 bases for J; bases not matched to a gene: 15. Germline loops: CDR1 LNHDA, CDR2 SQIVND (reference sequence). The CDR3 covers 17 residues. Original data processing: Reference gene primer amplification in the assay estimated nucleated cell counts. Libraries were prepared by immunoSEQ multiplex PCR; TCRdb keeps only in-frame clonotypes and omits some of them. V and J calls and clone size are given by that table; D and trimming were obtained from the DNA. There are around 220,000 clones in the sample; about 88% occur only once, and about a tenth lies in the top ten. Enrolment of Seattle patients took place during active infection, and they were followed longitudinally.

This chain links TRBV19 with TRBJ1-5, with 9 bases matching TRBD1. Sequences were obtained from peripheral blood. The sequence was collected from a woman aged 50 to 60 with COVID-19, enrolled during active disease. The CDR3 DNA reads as TGTGCCAGTAGTGTAACAGGGGGCTTATCCCCAAAACAGCCCCAGCATTTT. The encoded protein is CASSVTGGLSPKQPQHF.